This paragraph covers one TCR beta chain sequence. V shed 3 bases and J 6 bases; nucleotides not matched to a gene: 3. The CDR3 covers 13 residues. Germline CDR1 is MGHDK and CDR2 is SYGVNS. These data come from a study of shared clonotypes between healthy human individuals. Each subset's genomic DNA was shared equally among a number of immunoSEQ plates. This table comes from immunoSEQ multiplex PCR, and its TCRdb copy is limited to in-frame clones, with some not included. The sample includes 100,000 to 130,000 clones, 68% of them seen just once. Participating donors were healthy, HIV-negative adults free of recent acute infections or vaccinations. CD45RO+ cells were combined with CCR7-negative CD45RA+ TemRA cells to form CD8 memory.

The receptor's source is a woman in her 30s in good health. The chain joins TRBV25-1 to TRBJ2-7, with 9 bases lining up with TRBD1. The sequenced sample was memory CD8+ T cells sorted from blood. The subset here: CD45RO+ cells pooled with CCR7-negative TemRA cells. This chain's CDR3 is CASSDYRGREQYF. CDR3 coding DNA: TGTGCCAGCAGTGATTACAGGGGGCGCGAGCAGTACTTC.